Presented here are 17 T cell receptor beta chains from one specimen sequenced in a study of cytomegalovirus exposure and HLA in healthy donors. A multiplex PCR was run with 60 Vbeta primers and 13 Jbeta primers. Only in-frame clones appear in the TCRdb table, and some are missing; sequencing was by immunoSEQ multiplex PCR. The profile covers 110,000 to 150,000 clones, with 60% to 75% appearing a single time and around 7% taken by the ten largest. The sample consisted of PBMCs. These receptors were obtained from a man aged 30 to 45 in good health and CMV-seronegative.

The rearrangement uses TRBV10-3 and TRBJ1-2, with D possibly TRBD1 on 5 matching bases. The V end was cut by 4 bases, the J end by 6 bases, with 12 bases between. The V gene's germline CDR1 is ENHRY and CDR2 SYGVKD. This CDR3 spans 13 amino acids. CDR3 DNA sequence: TGTGCCATCAGTGCGCAGGGAGGAGATGGCTACACCTTC. This gives the protein CAISAQGGDGYTF.

This sequence joins TRBV9 and TRBJ2-7; no clear D. Trimming pared 0 bases from V and 0 bases from J, leaving 10 bases between. Looked up from germline, CDR1 is SGDLS and CDR2 is YYNGEE. This CDR3 is 15 amino acids long. The CDR3: CASSVGHPTSYEQYF. DNA for the CDR3: TGTGCCAGCAGCGTAGGGCACCCAACCTCCTACGAGCAGTACTTC.

The chain couples TRBV5-1 to TRBJ2-5, with D maybe TRBD1 (6 bases). CDR3 length: 17 residues. V was clipped by 0 bases and J by 3 bases, with 18 bases between them. Germline assignment: CDR1 SGHRS and CDR2 YFSETQ. CDR3 amino acids: CASSLASTGRPEETQYF. The CDR3 DNA reads TGCGCCAGCAGCTTGGCCAGTACAGGGCGACCCGAAGAGACCCAGTACTTC.

This chain links TRBV9 with TRBJ2-3; TRBD2 matches 8 bases. The CDR3 runs to 15 residues. The junction had 4 bases not matched to a gene; V was cut back by 0 bases and J by 4 bases. CDR1 and CDR2 (germline): SGDLS, YYNGEE. In nucleotides, the CDR3 is TGTGCCAGCAGCGTAGAGGGGACTAGATCAGATACGCAGTATTTT. Translated, it gives CASSVEGTRSDTQYF.

CDR3 amino acids: CASREVMSNQPQHF. The DNA for the CDR3 is TGTGCCAGCCGGGAGGTTATGAGCAATCAGCCCCAGCATTTT. This sequence joins TRBV28 and TRBJ1-5; D remains ambiguous. CDR1 MDHEN and CDR2 SYDVKM come from the germline V gene. This CDR3 spans 14 amino acids. V was cut by 8 bases and J by 1 base, with 12 bases left in between.

The genes are TRBV18 and TRBJ2-1; 10 bases fit TRBD2. The J segment lost 2 bases and the V segment lost 2 bases, leaving 0 bases of the junction unmatched. CDR3 length: 15 amino acids. CDR1 and CDR2 from the germline V gene are KGHSH and LQKENI. CDR3 protein: CASSPTSGAYNEQFF. As DNA, the CDR3 is TGTGCCAGCTCACCAACTAGCGGGGCCTACAATGAGCAGTTCTTC.

The chain combines TRBV2 with TRBJ2-7; TRBD1 matches 8 bases. Germline V lookup: CDR1 SNHLY, CDR2 FYNNEI. The CDR3 totals 14 residues. With V trimmed by 6 bases and J by 2 bases, 6 bases remained unmatched. The CDR3 protein is CASSLGQVTYEQYF. As DNA, the CDR3 is TGTGCCAGCAGCCTGGGACAGGTAACCTACGAGCAGTACTTC.

This clone was picked up one time. V and J are TRBV5-4 and TRBJ1-3; 7 bases are a match to TRBD1. This CDR3 contains 15 residues. The germline gives CDR1 SGHNT, CDR2 YYREEE (reference sequence). V shed 4 bases and J 1 base; nucleotides not matched to a gene: 5. The CDR3 loop reads CASSVEQGSGNTIYF. CDR3 DNA: TGTGCCAGCAGCGTAGAACAGGGGTCTGGAAACACCATATATTTT. Filled out from reference TRBV5-4 and TRBJ1-3, the complete variable domain reads ETGVTQSPTHLIKTRGQQVTLRCSSQSGHNTVSWYQQALGQGPQFIFQYYREEENGRGNFPPRFSGLQFPNYSSELNVNALELDDSALYLCASSVEQGSGNTIYFGEGSWLTVV.

To note about this clone: One junction end disagrees with the germline gene, perhaps due to a read error. This chain joins TRBV5-1 and TRBJ1-1; 10 nucleotides line up with TRBD1. The CDR3 covers 13 residues. Germline V gene data show CDR1 as SGHRS and CDR2 as YFSETQ. CDR3 sequence (DNA): TGCGCCAGCAGCTTGGAGGGACAGGGGCCGGGTGATTTT. This gives the protein CASSLEGQGPGDF.

The chain recombines TRBV6-8 with TRBJ2-1; 8 bases match TRBD2. Germline loops: CDR1 MNHGY, CDR2 SAAAGT. The length of the CDR3 is 16 residues. J lost 5 bases, V lost 4 bases, and 10 bases had no gene match. CDR3 loop: CASSFQRGRRDNEQFF. CDR3 coding DNA: TGTGCCAGCAGTTTCCAGCGCGGGAGGCGTGACAATGAGCAGTTCTTC.

J is TRBJ1-6 and V is TRBV5-4; 7 nucleotides agree with TRBD1. The CDR3 is made up of 16 amino acids. The ends lost 4 bases at V and 5 bases at J; junction bases unmatched: 9. CDR1 SGHNT and CDR2 YYREEE come from the germline V gene (reference sequence). In nucleotides, the CDR3 is TGTGCCAGCAGCGTGGCGTCCACAGGGGATAATTCACCCCTCCACTTT. It is translated as CASSVASTGDNSPLHF. Filled out from reference TRBV5-4 and TRBJ1-6, the complete variable domain reads ETGVTQSPTHLIKTRGQQVTLRCSSQSGHNTVSWYQQALGQGPQFIFQYYREEENGRGNFPPRFSGLQFPNYSSELNVNALELDDSALYLCASSVASTGDNSPLHFGNGTRLTVT.

This rearrangement joins TRBV6-5 to TRBJ2-7, with D possibly matching TRBD1 (5 bases). The CDR3 loop spans 14 amino acids. Per the germline V gene, CDR1 is MNHEY and CDR2 is SVGAGI. V gave up 4 bases and J gave up 4 bases, with 14 bases separating them. The CDR3 protein is CASSWGRDSYEQYF. The CDR3 nucleotides are TGTGCCAGCAGTTGGGGCAGGGATTCATACGAGCAGTACTTC.

The chain carries TRBV19 and TRBJ2-5; 7 nucleotides agree with TRBD1. The J call may not be correct, given that the DNA end is closer to TRBJ2-7. Looked up from germline, CDR1 is LNHDA and CDR2 is SQIVND (reference sequence). The CDR3 is 14 residues long. The CDR3: CASSYRGAYYEQYF. CDR3 in DNA: TGTGCCAGTAGTTACAGGGGAGCTTATTACGAGCAGTACTTC.

The chain employs TRBV9 and TRBJ1-2, with TRBD1 matching over 9 bases. Germline lookup yields CDR1 SGDLS and CDR2 YYNGEE. J gave up 10 bases and V 7 bases, and 8 bases lay outside the gene matches. This CDR3 region has 12 residues. This CDR3 reads CASRGTGRDYTF. The DNA of the CDR3 is TGTGCCAGCCGAGGGACAGGGAGGGACTACACCTTC. Together with reference TRBV9 and TRBJ1-2, the CDR3 gives the full variable domain: DSGVTQTPKHLITATGQRVTLRCSPRSGDLSVYWYQQSLDQGLQFLIQYYNGEERAKGNILERFSAQQFPDLHSELNLSSLELGDSALYFCASRGTGRDYTFGSGTRLTVV.

A word on this clone: One end of the junction is discordant with germline, which a read error may explain. The chain combines TRBV10-1 with TRBJ2-6, with a tentative D call TRBD2 (6 bases). Germline CDR1 reads WNHNN; CDR2 reads SYGVQD (reference sequence). The CDR3 runs to 16 residues. CDR3 region: CASSVGTHSGANGLTF. DNA of the CDR3: TGCGCCAGCAGTGTCGGGACTCATTCTGGGGCCAACGGCCTGACTTTC.

The gene calls are TRBV7-3 and TRBJ1-4, with TRBD1 matching 8 bases. The CDR3 loop spans 13 amino acids. After removal of 5 bases from V and 9 bases from J, the junction contained 5 bases not matched to a gene. Germline values: CDR1 SGHTA, CDR2 FQGTGA. In DNA, the CDR3 is TGTGCCAGCAGCCCCGGACAGGGACAAAAACTGTTTTTT. This translates into CASSPGQGQKLFF.

The chain employs TRBV11-2 and TRBJ2-7; D may be TRBD2 (6 bases). CDR1 and CDR2 from the germline V gene are SGHAT and FQNNGV. V dropped 5 bases and J dropped 7 bases, with 12 bases sitting between them. This CDR3 is 12 amino acids long. The CDR3 sequence is CASSPRGREQYF. The CDR3 bases are TGTGCCAGCAGCCCCCGGGGGAGGGAGCAGTACTTC.